This T cell receptor beta chain was recovered during a study of cytomegalovirus exposure and HLA in healthy donors. Study summary: Most donors, about 82% of 398 genotyped, fell in the Caucasian-associated ancestry cluster.

Comment on this clone: Its antigen is currently unknown.

Both 60 Vbeta primers and 13 Jbeta primers went into the PCR. Some clones are missing from TCRdb's copy, which holds only in-frame ones; the method was immunoSEQ multiplex PCR. The sample lists under 85,000 clones, roughly 79% occurring once. Study results and caveats: The study assumed roughly uniform donor sequencing depth for presence/absence analyses. HLA alleles were associated with roughly 17,000 TCR beta sequences in a later analysis at 0.05 false discovery rate.

The CDR3 is 14 residues long. Germline CDR1 and CDR2: SGHTS and YDEGEE. Trimming removed 0 bases at V and 10 bases at J, with 16 bases between. The TCR comes from a man in his forties in good health and CMV-seronegative. The V call is TRBV5-8, the J call TRBJ1-1, with D perhaps matching TRBD1 (5 bases). Input material: PBMCs. The CDR3 sequence is CASSLADSGEVAFF. DNA for the CDR3: TGTGCCAGCAGCTTGGCCGATTCGGGGGAGGTAGCTTTCTTT. Combining the CDR3 with reference TRBV5-8 and TRBJ1-1 gives the whole variable domain EAGVTQSPTHLIKTRGQQATLRCSPISGHTSVYWYQQALGLGLQFLLWYDEGEERNRGNFPPRFSGRQFPNYSSELNVNALELEDSALYLCASSLADSGEVAFFGQGTRLTVV.